Following are 27 T cell receptor beta chains from one sample sequenced in a study of cytomegalovirus exposure and HLA in healthy donors (dated by TCRdb to about 2017). Libraries were made using the immunoSEQ multiplex PCR assay. A mixture of 60 forward primers for TCR Vbeta segments and 13 reverse primers for TCR Jbeta segments was used in the multiplex PCR. Sourced from immuneACCESS, this table was stored by TCRdb with only in-frame sequences that have V and J called. A share of the clones is absent; for the studies checked, an unresolved V gene accounts for under half, and the remainder has no known explanation. A total of about 120,000 clones appear in this sample, over 75% of them only once. Jointly, the top ten make up 2.1% of the sample. The sample consisted of PBMCs. The source of these receptors is a man younger than 45 in good health and CMV-seronegative.

The CDR3 reads CASSLDVWYSPLETQYF. DNA for the CDR3: TGTGCCAGCAGCTTAGATGTCTGGTACTCTCCTCTGGAGACCCAGTACTTC. This rearrangement joins TRBV7-8 to TRBJ2-5; D is undetermined. V was clipped by 1 base and J by 5 bases, with 20 bases between them. Germline CDR1 reads SGHVS; CDR2 reads FQNEAQ. This CDR3 region has 17 residues.

J is TRBJ2-2 and V is TRBV2, with TRBD1 matching 8 bases. CDR3 length: 14 residues. Germline CDR1 SNHLY, CDR2 FYNNEI. V trimming: 6 bases; J trimming: 5 bases; junction bases outside the gene matches: 5. CDR3 bases: TGTGCCAGCAGCAGGACAGGGCGGACCGGGGAGCTGTTTTTT. Its protein product is CASSRTGRTGELFF.

Only a few counts were recorded for this clone. The V gene is TRBV28, the J gene TRBJ1-5; possibly TRBD1 for D (6 bases). The CDR3 covers 14 residues. Germline CDR1 MDHEN, CDR2 SYDVKM. V was cut by 5 bases and J by 5 bases, with 13 bases left in between. The CDR3 nucleotides read TGTGCCAGCAGTGCCACAGGGCACTATCAGCCCCAGCATTTT. This encodes CASSATGHYQPQHF.

The chain couples TRBV7-6 to TRBJ2-7; 9 bases agree with TRBD1. The CDR3 contains 15 residues. J was trimmed by 3 bases and V by 4 bases; bases with no gene match: 7. CDR1 is SGHVS and CDR2 is FNYEAQ in the germline V gene. In DNA form, the CDR3 reads TGTGCCAGCAGCTCGCCGGACAGGGGAATCTACGAGCAGTACTTC. It is translated as CASSSPDRGIYEQYF.

The rearrangement joins TRBV10-3 to TRBJ2-7, with 12 bases that match TRBD2. The CDR3 extends over 15 amino acids. CDR1 and CDR2 from the germline V gene are ENHRY and SYGVKD. With 5 bases clipped from V and 5 bases from J, the junction kept 7 bases outside the gene matches. The CDR3 region has the DNA TGTGCCATCAGTCTAGCGGGGGGGCAGGGGAACGAGCAGTACTTC. Protein product: CAISLAGGQGNEQYF.

This chain uses TRBV25-1 with TRBJ2-1, with D tentatively TRBD2 (6 bases). This CDR3 has 16 residues. Trimming shortened V by 3 bases and J by 3 bases, and 15 bases separated the two germline ends. Germline V gene data show CDR1 as MGHDK and CDR2 as SYGVNS. The CDR3: CASSDILRGGYNEQFF. The CDR3 nucleotides read TGTGCCAGCAGTGACATCCTTCGGGGAGGCTACAATGAGCAGTTCTTC.

J is TRBJ2-1 and V is TRBV10-1, with 7 bases matching TRBD2. J gave up 10 bases and V 2 bases, and 8 bases lay outside the gene matches. This CDR3 region has 14 residues. CDR1 is WNHNN and CDR2 is SYGVQD in the germline V gene (reference sequence). The CDR3 is CASSEGGGVREQFF. Written as DNA, the CDR3 is TGCGCCAGCAGTGAGGGGGGGGGAGTCAGGGAGCAGTTCTTC.

The chain carries TRBV27 and TRBJ2-5; 8 nucleotides match TRBD1. This CDR3 has 16 residues. Germline V gives CDR1 MNHEY, CDR2 SMNVEV (reference sequence). V trimming: 2 bases; J trimming: 5 bases; junction bases outside the gene matches: 10. The CDR3 sequence: CASSLGRQGTGETQYF. The CDR3 DNA reads as TGTGCCAGCAGTTTAGGGAGACAGGGGACTGGGGAGACCCAGTACTTC.

A word on this clone: It is likely a read error, because the conserved phenylalanine at the end of the CDR3 is missing. DNA of the CDR3: TGTGCCACCAGAAGACAGAAGAACACTGAAGCTTTCTCT. Residues: CATRRQKNTEAFS. This sequence joins TRBV6-1 and TRBJ1-1; D may be TRBD1 (5 bases). Trimming left V 10 bases short and J 1 base short, with 13 bases between. The CDR3 is 13 amino acids. Germline V gene data show CDR1 as MNHNS and CDR2 as SASEGT.

This clone has just a few counts. The chain employs TRBV10-3 and TRBJ2-3, with TRBD1 as a possible D gene (5 bases). This CDR3 has 14 residues. CDR1 ENHRY and CDR2 SYGVKD come from the germline V gene. Trimming removed 8 bases at V and 4 bases at J, with 16 bases between. The CDR3, as DNA: TGTGCCATCGGGCAGGGTACGTTCGCAGATACGCAGTATTTT. Its protein product is CAIGQGTFADTQYF.

This chain uses TRBV18 with TRBJ1-2, with 8 bases lining up with TRBD1. CDR1 is KGHSH and CDR2 is LQKENI in the germline V gene. This CDR3 contains 18 residues. The V gene end was trimmed by 1 base and the J gene end by 4 bases; junction bases not matched to a gene: 14. The CDR3 DNA follows: TGTGCCAGCTCACCACTCGGGACAGGCCCTACCGGAATCTATGGCTACACCTTC. Translating gives CASSPLGTGPTGIYGYTF.

The V call is TRBV11-2, the J call TRBJ2-3; 9 bases align to TRBD2. Germline values: CDR1 SGHAT, CDR2 FQNNGV. V dropped 1 base and J dropped 5; count of bases not matched to a gene: 7. This CDR3 has 16 amino acids. CDR3 bases: TGTGCCAGCAGCTTAGCCGCTAGCGGGGCGGTAGATACGCAGTATTTT. Amino acids: CASSLAASGAVDTQYF.

The CDR3 nucleotides read TGTGCCAGCAGTGTTGACATTGGGGAGGATGAAAAACTGTTTTTT. The encoded protein is CASSVDIGEDEKLFF. The chain combines TRBV2 with TRBJ1-4; D is uncertain. In germline, CDR1 is SNHLY, CDR2 FYNNEI. This CDR3 is 15 amino acids long. V lost 4 bases and J 6 bases, leaving 15 bases between the germline ends. The full variable domain, with the rest looked up from reference TRBV2 and TRBJ1-4, is EPEVTQTPSHQVTQMGQEVILRCVPISNHLYFYWYRQILGQKVEFLVSFYNNEISEKSEIFDDQFSVERPDGSNFTLKIRSTKLEDSAMYFCASSVDIGEDEKLFFGSGTQLSVL.

This clone was detected a few times. The chain is built from TRBV4-1 and TRBJ1-2, with a tentative D call TRBD1 (5 bases). The germline V gene has CDR1 MGHRA and CDR2 YSYEKL. This CDR3 spans 18 amino acids. V was pared by 0 bases and J by 2 bases, with 19 bases between. The chain's CDR3 is CASSQDGGVGGQNYGYTF. The CDR3 DNA reads TGCGCCAGCAGCCAAGATGGGGGGGTGGGAGGCCAAAACTATGGCTACACCTTC.

The chain carries TRBV28 and TRBJ2-1, with D unresolved. The CDR3 has 13 residues. From germline, CDR1 is MDHEN and CDR2 SYDVKM. The V end lost 4 bases, the J end lost 6 bases, and 10 bases lay between the germline ends. CDR3 region: CASSSGGFNEQFF. CDR3 coding DNA: TGTGCCAGCAGTTCAGGTGGCTTCAATGAGCAGTTCTTC.

The gene calls are TRBV11-2 and TRBJ1-3; TRBD1 is a possible D gene (6 bases). Germline CDR1 reads SGHAT; CDR2 reads FQNNGV. The CDR3 totals 14 residues. V gave up 4 bases and J gave up 1 base, with 8 bases separating them. The CDR3 is CASSSGQSGNTIYF. The CDR3 DNA sequence: TGTGCCAGCAGCTCCGGACAGTCTGGAAACACCATATATTTT.

J is TRBJ1-2 and V is TRBV28; TRBD1 matches 8 bases. The CDR3 runs 14 residues. Germline V gives CDR1 MDHEN, CDR2 SYDVKM. Trimming at V came to 5 bases and at J to 3 bases, leaving 5 bases not matched to a gene. The CDR3 reads CASSTRTGHYGYTF. The CDR3 bases are TGTGCCAGCAGTACACGGACAGGGCACTATGGCTACACCTTC.

The chain is built from TRBV4-1 and TRBJ1-4, with TRBD1 matching over 9 bases. The CDR3 contains 15 residues. Germline trimming cut 4 bases from V and 10 bases from J; bases unmatched to any gene: 10. CDR1 MGHRA and CDR2 YSYEKL come from the germline V gene. Here the CDR3 reads CASSLPGQGVGKLFF. The CDR3 region has the DNA TGCGCCAGCAGCCTACCGGGACAGGGCGTGGGAAAACTGTTTTTT.

This clone has only a few counts. Other DNA variants within this sample encode the same CDR3. The chain is built from TRBV7-2 and TRBJ2-7, with D possibly being TRBD1 (5 bases). Deletions cut 1 base from V and 1 base from J, with 8 bases between. Per germline, CDR1 SGHTA and CDR2 FQGNSA. The CDR3 spans 14 residues. The CDR3 bases are TGTGCCAGCAGCTTAGTAACAGGATCCTACGAGCAGTACTTC. It translates to CASSLVTGSYEQYF.

The chain is built from TRBV6-1 and TRBJ1-2; the match to TRBD1 covers 8 bases. This CDR3 is built from 13 residues. Germline V gene lookup returns CDR1 MNHNS and CDR2 SASEGT. J was trimmed by 4 bases and V by 5 bases; bases with no gene match: 3. The CDR3 bases are TGTGCCAGCAGTCTGGACAGGGTCTATGGCTACACCTTC. Its translation is CASSLDRVYGYTF.

The chain links TRBV7-2 to TRBJ2-7, with D possibly being TRBD2 (5 bases). This CDR3 has 15 residues. The V end lost 5 bases, the J end lost 0 bases, and 14 bases lay between the germline ends. CDR1 and CDR2 from the germline V gene are SGHTA and FQGNSA. The chain's CDR3 is CASSIRGPSSYEQYF. For the CDR3, the DNA is TGTGCCAGCAGCATCCGGGGTCCTAGCTCCTACGAGCAGTACTTC.

In its sample, this clone was seen a few times. The rearrangement joins TRBV4-1 to TRBJ2-3; 9 bases fit TRBD2. The CDR3 extends over 17 amino acids. Germline V lookup: CDR1 MGHRA, CDR2 YSYEKL. V lost 0 bases, J lost 4 bases, and 8 bases stayed unmatched. For the CDR3, the DNA is TGCGCCAGCAGCCAAGACGGGGGCGGGGGGGCGGCAGATACGCAGTATTTT. Amino acid sequence: CASSQDGGGGAADTQYF.

The rearrangement links TRBV28 to TRBJ1-1, with D tentatively TRBD1 (6 bases). V shed 3 bases and J shed 3 bases, with 14 bases lying between them. CDR1 is MDHEN and CDR2 is SYDVKM in the germline V gene. The CDR3 has 15 amino acids. CDR3 loop: CASSLGRGGYTEAFF. For the CDR3, the DNA is TGTGCCAGCAGTTTGGGGCGGGGGGGCTACACTGAAGCTTTCTTT.

On this clone: An end of the junction does not agree with germline; a read error may underlie this. The chain is built from TRBV6-5 and TRBJ2-4; D is possibly TRBD2 (5 bases). The CDR3 extends over 15 amino acids. Per germline, CDR1 MNHEY and CDR2 SVGAGI. The DNA for the CDR3 is TGTGCCAGCAGTTACTCCGTCCTAGCCAAAAACAGTCAGTACTTC. Its protein product is CASSYSVLAKNSQYF.

The chain links TRBV2 to TRBJ2-5, with TRBD2 as a possible D gene (5 bases). Germline CDR1 reads SNHLY; CDR2 reads FYNNEI. This CDR3 has 15 amino acids. Deletions cut 6 bases from V and 6 bases from J, with 20 bases between. This CDR3 reads CASREPGFAGKTQYF. DNA of the CDR3: TGTGCCAGCAGGGAGCCTGGATTCGCCGGGAAGACCCAGTACTTC.

This clone was counted once. The chain carries TRBV28 and TRBJ2-3; 14 bases line up with TRBD2. The germline gives CDR1 MDHEN, CDR2 SYDVKM. J lost 9 bases, V lost 4 bases, and 6 bases had no gene match. The CDR3 has 15 amino acids. The CDR3 nucleotides read TGTGCCAGCAGTTCCCCGACTAGCGGGGGGGAAACGCAGTATTTT. Protein: CASSSPTSGGETQYF.

The chain carries TRBV27 and TRBJ2-5, with 14 bases matching TRBD2. J was trimmed by 5 bases and V by 8 bases; bases with no gene match: 7. CDR3 length equals 15 residues. Germline CDR1 and CDR2: MNHEY and SMNVEV (reference sequence). DNA of the CDR3: TGTGCCAGCCGACTAGCGGGGGGGTATTTGGAGACCCAGTACTTC. It is translated as CASRLAGGYLETQYF.